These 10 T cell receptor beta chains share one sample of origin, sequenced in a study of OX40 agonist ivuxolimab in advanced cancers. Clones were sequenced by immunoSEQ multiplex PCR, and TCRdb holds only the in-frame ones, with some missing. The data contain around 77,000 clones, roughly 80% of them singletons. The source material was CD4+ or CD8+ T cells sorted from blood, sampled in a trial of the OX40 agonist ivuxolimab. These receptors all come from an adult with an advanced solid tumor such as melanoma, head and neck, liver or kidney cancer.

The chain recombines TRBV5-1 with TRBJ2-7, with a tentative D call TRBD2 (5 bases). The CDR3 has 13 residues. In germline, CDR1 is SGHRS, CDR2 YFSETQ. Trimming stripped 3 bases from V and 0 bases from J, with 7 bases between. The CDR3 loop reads CASSYGSSYEQYF. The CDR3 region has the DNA TGCGCCAGCAGCTATGGGAGCTCCTACGAGCAGTACTTC.

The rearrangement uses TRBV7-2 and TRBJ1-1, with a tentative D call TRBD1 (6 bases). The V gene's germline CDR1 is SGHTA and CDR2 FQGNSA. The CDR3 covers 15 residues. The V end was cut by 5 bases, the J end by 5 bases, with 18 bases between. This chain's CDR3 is CASSPQGLRRTEAFF. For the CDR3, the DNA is TGTGCCAGCAGCCCACAGGGACTTAGACGGACTGAAGCTTTCTTT.

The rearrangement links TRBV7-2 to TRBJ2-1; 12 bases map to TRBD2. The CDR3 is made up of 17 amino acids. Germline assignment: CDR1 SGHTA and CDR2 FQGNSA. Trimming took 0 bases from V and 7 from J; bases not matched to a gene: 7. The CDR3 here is CASSLAASGGARNEQFF. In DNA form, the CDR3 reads TGTGCCAGCAGCTTAGCGGCTAGCGGGGGGGCCCGAAATGAGCAGTTCTTC.

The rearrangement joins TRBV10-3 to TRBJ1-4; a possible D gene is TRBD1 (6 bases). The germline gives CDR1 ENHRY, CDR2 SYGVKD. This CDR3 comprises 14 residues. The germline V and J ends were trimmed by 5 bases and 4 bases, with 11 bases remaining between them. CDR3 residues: CAISSGGGNEKLFF. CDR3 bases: TGTGCCATCAGTTCGGGGGGCGGTAATGAAAAACTGTTTTTT.

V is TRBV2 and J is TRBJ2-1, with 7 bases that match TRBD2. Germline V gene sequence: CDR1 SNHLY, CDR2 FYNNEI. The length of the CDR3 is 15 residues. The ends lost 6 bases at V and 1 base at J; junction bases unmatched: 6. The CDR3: CASSTGGGSYNEQFF. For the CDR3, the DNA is TGTGCCAGCAGCACGGGGGGTGGTTCCTACAATGAGCAGTTCTTC.

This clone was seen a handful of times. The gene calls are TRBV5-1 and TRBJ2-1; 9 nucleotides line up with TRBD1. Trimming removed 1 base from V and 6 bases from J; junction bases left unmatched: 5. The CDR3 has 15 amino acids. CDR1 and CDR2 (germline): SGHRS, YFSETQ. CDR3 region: CASSLRGQGRNEQFF. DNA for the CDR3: TGCGCCAGCAGCTTGCGTGGACAGGGGCGCAATGAGCAGTTCTTC.

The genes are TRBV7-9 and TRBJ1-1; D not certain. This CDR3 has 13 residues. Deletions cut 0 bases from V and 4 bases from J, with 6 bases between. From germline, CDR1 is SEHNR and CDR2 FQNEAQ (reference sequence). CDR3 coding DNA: TGTGCCAGCAGCTTAGCGACGGTCACTGAAGCTTTCTTT. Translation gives CASSLATVTEAFF.

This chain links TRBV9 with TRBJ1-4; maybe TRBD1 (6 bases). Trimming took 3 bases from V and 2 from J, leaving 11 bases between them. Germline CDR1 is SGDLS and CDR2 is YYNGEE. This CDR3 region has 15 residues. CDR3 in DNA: TGTGCCAGCAGCGCACAGGGAGCCACTAATGAAAAACTGTTTTTT. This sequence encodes CASSAQGATNEKLFF.

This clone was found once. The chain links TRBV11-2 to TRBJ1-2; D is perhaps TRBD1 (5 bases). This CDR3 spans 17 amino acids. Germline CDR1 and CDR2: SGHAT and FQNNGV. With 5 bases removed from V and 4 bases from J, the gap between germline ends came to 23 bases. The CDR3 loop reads CASSTLNRQPQSYGYTF. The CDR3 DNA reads TGTGCCAGCAGCACACTTAACAGACAGCCCCAAAGCTATGGCTACACCTTC.

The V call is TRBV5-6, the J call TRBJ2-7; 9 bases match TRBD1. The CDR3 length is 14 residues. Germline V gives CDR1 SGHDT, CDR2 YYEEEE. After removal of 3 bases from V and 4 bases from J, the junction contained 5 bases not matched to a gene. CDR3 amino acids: CASSSGTGLYEQYF. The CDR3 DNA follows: TGTGCCAGCAGCTCCGGGACAGGGTTATACGAGCAGTACTTC.